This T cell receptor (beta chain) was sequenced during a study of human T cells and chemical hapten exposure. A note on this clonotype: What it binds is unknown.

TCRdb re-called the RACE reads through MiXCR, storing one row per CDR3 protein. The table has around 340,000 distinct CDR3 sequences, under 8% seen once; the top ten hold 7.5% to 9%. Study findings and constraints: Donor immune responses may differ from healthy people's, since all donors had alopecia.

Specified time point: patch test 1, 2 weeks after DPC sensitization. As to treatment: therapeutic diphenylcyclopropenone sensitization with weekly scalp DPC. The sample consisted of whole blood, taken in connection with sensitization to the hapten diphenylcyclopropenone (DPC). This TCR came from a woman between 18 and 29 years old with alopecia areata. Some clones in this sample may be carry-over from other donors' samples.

CDR3 sequence: CSAQGVGKETQYF. The CDR3, as DNA: TGCAGTGCTCAAGGGGTAGGCAAAGAGACCCAGTACTTC. The chain combines TRBV20-1 with TRBJ2-5; D is perhaps TRBD1 (5 bases). CDR1 and CDR2 from the germline V gene are DFQATT and SNEGSKA (reference sequence). This CDR3 is built from 13 residues. Trimming shortened V by 5 bases and J by 3 bases, and 13 bases separated the two germline ends.